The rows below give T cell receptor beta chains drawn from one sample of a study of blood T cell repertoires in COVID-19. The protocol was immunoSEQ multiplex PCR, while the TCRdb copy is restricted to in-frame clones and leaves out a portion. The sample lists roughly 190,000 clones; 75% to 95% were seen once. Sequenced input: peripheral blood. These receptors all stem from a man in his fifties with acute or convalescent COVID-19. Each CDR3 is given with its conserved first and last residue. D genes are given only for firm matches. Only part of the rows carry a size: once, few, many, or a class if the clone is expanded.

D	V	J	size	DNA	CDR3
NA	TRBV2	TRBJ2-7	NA	TGTGCCAGCAGTTGGGACATCTACGAGCAGTACTTC	CASSWDIYEQYF
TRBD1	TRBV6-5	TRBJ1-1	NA	TGTGCCAGCAGGCGACAGGGAGACACTGAAGCTTTCTTT	CASRRQGDTEAFF
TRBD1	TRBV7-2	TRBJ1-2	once	TGTGCCAGCAGCTTCGGGCCGCAGGGGGAGAACACCTTC	CASSFGPQGENTF
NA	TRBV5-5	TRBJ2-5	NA	TGTGCCAGCGTTCGGGGGTTCCAAGAGACCCAGTACTTC	CASVRGFQETQYF
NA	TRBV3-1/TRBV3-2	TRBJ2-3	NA	TGTGCCAGCAGCCAAGAACCTAGGACGCAGTATTTT	CASSQEPRTQYF
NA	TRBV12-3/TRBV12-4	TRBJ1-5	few	TGTGCCAGCAGTTTGACAGATAATCAGCCCCAGCATTTT	CASSLTDNQPQHF
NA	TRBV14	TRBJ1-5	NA	TGTGCCAGCAGCCAAGAGAATCCCAGGGTTTGGCAGCCCCAGCATTTT	CASSQENPRVWQPQHF
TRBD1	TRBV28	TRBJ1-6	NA	TGTGCCAGCAAGCCCGGGACAGCGAATAATTCACCCCTCCACTTT	CASKPGTANNSPLHF
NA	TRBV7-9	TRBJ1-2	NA	TGTGCCAGCAGCTCAGCCGCTAACTATGGCTACACCTTC	CASSSAANYGYTF
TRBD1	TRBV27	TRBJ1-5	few	TGTGCCAGCATGGGACAGGGTTTTAATCAGCCCCAGCATTTT	CASMGQGFNQPQHF
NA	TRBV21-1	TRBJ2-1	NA	TGTGCCAGCAGCAAAGGGGCGGGACAGGAAACCAATGAGCAGTTCTTC	CASSKGAGQETNEQFF
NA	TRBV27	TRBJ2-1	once	TGTGCCAGCAGTTTAGGAGGACTGCCTCTGAAATACAATGAGCAGTTCTTC	CASSLGGLPLKYNEQFF
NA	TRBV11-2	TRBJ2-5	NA	TGTGCCAGCAGCGGGGAGGGACAGGTTTTCGAGACCCAGTACTTC	CASSGEGQVFETQYF
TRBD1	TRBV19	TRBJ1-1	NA	TGTGCCAGTAAAACAGGGGGGGTTTACACTGAAGCTTTCTTT	CASKTGGVYTEAFF
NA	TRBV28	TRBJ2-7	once	TGTGCCAGCGCGTGGGGGGAGACGGAATACGAGCAGTACTTC	CASAWGETEYEQYF
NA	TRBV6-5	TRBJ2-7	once	TGTGCCAGCACCTCCGGACAGTCCCGCGAGCAGTACTTC	CASTSGQSREQYF
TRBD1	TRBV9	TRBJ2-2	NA	TGTGCCAGCAGCGTAGGTAGGGGGCGGCCCGGGGAGCTGTTTTTT	CASSVGRGRPGELFF
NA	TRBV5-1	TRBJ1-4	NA	TGCGCCAGCAGCGGAGGACAGCCTAATGAAAAACTGTTTTTT	CASSGGQPNEKLFF
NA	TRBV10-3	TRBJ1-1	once	TGTGCCATCAGTGAGTCGGTGGGGGGGTGGGATGAAGCTTTCTTT	CAISESVGGWDEAFF
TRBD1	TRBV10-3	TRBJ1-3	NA	TGTGCCACCCAGGGGGTCTCTGGAAACACCATATATTTT	CATQGVSGNTIYF
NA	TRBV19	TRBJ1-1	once	TGTGCCAGTAGGCAGGGTCACATGAACACTGAAGCTTTCTTT	CASRQGHMNTEAFF
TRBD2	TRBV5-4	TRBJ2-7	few	TGTGCCAGCAGCCGCGGGACTAGCGGCTCCCTGGCTTACGAGCAGTACTTC	CASSRGTSGSLAYEQYF
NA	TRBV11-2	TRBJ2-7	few	TGTGCCAGCAGGGACGGACAGACCTACGAGCAGTACTTC	CASRDGQTYEQYF
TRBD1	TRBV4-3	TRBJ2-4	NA	TGCGCCAGCAGCCAAGATATCGCTTTGGGACAGGGGGCTTCTGCCAAAAACATTCAGTACTTC	CASSQDIALGQGASAKNIQYF
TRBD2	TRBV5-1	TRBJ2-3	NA	TGCGCCAGCAGCTTGTTTTTTGCGGGAGGGCCGCCAGATACGCAGTATTTT	CASSLFFAGGPPDTQYF